Included here is one T cell receptor (beta chain) sequence, with context. As yet, its antigen is unknown. This record comes from a study of cytomegalovirus exposure and HLA in healthy donors. On the study more broadly: Counted in an early data release were tens of millions of unique TCRs from HLA-typed donors.

Findings and limits, study-wide: Prior analysis indicated that the majority of TCR beta V segments exhibited productivity approximately 87% or approximately 30% of the time. Association of a missense DCLRE1C variant with TCR beta V- and J-gene trimming was reported in a later analysis.

The study did not record CMV serostatus for this donor. The CDR3 is 14 amino acids. V was clipped by 5 bases and J by 5 bases, with 15 bases between them. Germline V gene sequence: CDR1 MDHEN, CDR2 SYDVKM. Use of 60 Vbeta and 13 Jbeta primers characterized the PCR. Repertoires were generated with immunoSEQ multiplex PCR, while TCRdb's copy carries only in-frame clones and drops some. The sample has over 100,000 clones, roughly 69% seen once. The sequenced sample consisted of PBMCs. This rearrangement joins TRBV28 to TRBJ1-1; perhaps TRBD1 as D (6 bases). This sequence was found in a human donor in good health. The CDR3 DNA reads as TGTGCCAGCAGTCCGCCCTGGGGGCTAACTGAAGCTTTCTTT. Protein: CASSPPWGLTEAFF.